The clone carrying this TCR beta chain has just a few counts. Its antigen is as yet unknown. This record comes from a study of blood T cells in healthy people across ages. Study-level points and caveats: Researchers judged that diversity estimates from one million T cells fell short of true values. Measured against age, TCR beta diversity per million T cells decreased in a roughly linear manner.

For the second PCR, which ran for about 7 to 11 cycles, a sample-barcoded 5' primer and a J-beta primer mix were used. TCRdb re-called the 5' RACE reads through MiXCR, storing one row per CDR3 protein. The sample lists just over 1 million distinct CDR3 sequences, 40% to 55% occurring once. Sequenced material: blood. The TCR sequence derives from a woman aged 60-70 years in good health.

The CDR3 loop reads CATSKPLAGVGEQYF. As DNA, the CDR3 is TGTGCCACCAGCAAACCACTAGCGGGAGTAGGGGAGCAGTACTTC. V gene TRBV15 combines with J gene TRBJ2-5; 11 bases are shared with TRBD2. After removal of 4 bases from V and 11 bases from J, the junction contained 12 bases not matched to a gene. The CDR3 sequence is 15 residues long. CDR1 and CDR2 from the germline V gene are LNHNV and YYDKDF (reference sequence).